The clone carrying this TCR beta chain was seen many times. Its specificity is not known. Breast cancer patients provided tissue from their axillary draining lymph nodes. These data originate in a study of breast tumors, draining lymph nodes, adjacent tissues. Study results and caveats: Compared with lymph nodes, tumors were less diverse; compared with nontumor tissue, more. That most tumor T cells come from lymph nodes remained unproven.

TCRdb passed the multiplex PCR reads through MiXCR, listing each CDR3 protein once. The sample lists around 130,000 distinct CDR3 sequences, 15% to 20% occurring once. The sequence was collected from a female donor with breast cancer. Some clones in this sample may be carry-over from other donors' samples. The specimen sequenced was axillary lymph node tissue.

CDR3 sequence: CATENREVGDTGELFF. CDR3 nucleotides: TGTGCCACGGAAAACAGGGAGGTTGGAGACACCGGGGAGCTGTTTTTT. This sequence joins TRBV15 and TRBJ2-2, with D possibly called TRBD1 or TRBD2 (6 bases each). The V end lost 9 bases, the J end lost 3 bases, and 20 bases lay between the germline ends. The CDR3 sequence is 16 residues long. Germline-derived CDR1 and CDR2 are LNHNV and YYDKDF (reference sequence).